Listed below are T cell receptor beta chains from one sample, sequenced in a study of OX40 agonist ivuxolimab in advanced cancers. Libraries were prepared by immunoSEQ multiplex PCR; TCRdb keeps only in-frame clonotypes and omits some of them. The data contain tens of thousands of clones, approximately 86% of them singletons. Sequenced material: CD4+ or CD8+ T cells sorted from blood, taken in a trial of the OX40 agonist ivuxolimab. These receptors were collected from an adult with an advanced solid tumor such as melanoma, head and neck, liver or kidney cancer. Both conserved end residues are part of each CDR3. The order of the fields is clone size, J gene, V gene, D gene, CDR3 protein, CDR3 DNA. A D gene is named only where the DNA matches it firmly. Clone size is shown for a subset of rows, as once, few, many or a class of expanded clone.

- TRBJ2-5 TRBV29-1 - CSVGLSETQYF TGCAGCGTTGGGCTGTCCGAGACCCAGTACTTC
once TRBJ1-6 TRBV5-5 - CASSLGGIPYNSPLHF TGTGCCAGCAGCTTAGGAGGGATACCCTATAATTCACCCCTCCACTTT
- TRBJ1-1 TRBV11-3 TRBD1 CASSSGGRSYTEAFF TGTGCCAGCAGCTCAGGGGGCAGGTCTTACACTGAAGCTTTCTTT
- TRBJ1-1 TRBV19 - CASSISPNTEAFF TGTGCCAGTAGTATAAGCCCAAACACTGAAGCTTTCTTT
- TRBJ1-4 TRBV2 TRBD1 CASSSQGAGDEKLFF TGTGCCAGCAGTTCACAGGGGGCGGGGGATGAAAAACTGTTTTTT
few TRBJ2-2 TRBV19 - CASSIGSTGELFF TGTGCCAGTAGTATCGGGTCCACCGGGGAGCTGTTTTTT
- TRBJ1-2 TRBV19 TRBD1 CASSARQGGNYGYTF TGTGCCAGTAGTGCCCGACAGGGAGGAAACTATGGCTACACCTTC
- TRBJ2-2 TRBV30 - CAWGVPGRTNTGELFF TGTGCCTGGGGGGTCCCGGGACGGACGAACACCGGGGAGCTGTTTTTT
once TRBJ1-2 TRBV10-3 - CAITPDSGYGYTF TGTGCCATCACTCCCGACAGCGGCTATGGCTACACCTTC
- TRBJ2-7 TRBV11-3 TRBD1 CASWTGESEQYF TGTGCCAGCTGGACAGGGGAAAGCGAGCAGTACTTC
- TRBJ2-7 TRBV10-3 TRBD2 CAIKSGRASGPGEQYF TGTGCCATCAAAAGCGGGAGGGCCAGCGGACCCGGAGAGCAGTACTTC
- TRBJ2-7 TRBV10-3 TRBD2 CASGGTQTGSYEQYF TGTGCCTCCGGGGGGACGCAGACTGGCTCCTACGAGCAGTACTTC
- TRBJ2-7 TRBV27 TRBD2 CASSSSGTASYEQYF TGTGCCAGCAGTTCTAGCGGGACTGCCTCCTACGAGCAGTACTTC
medium-sized TRBJ1-5 TRBV7-2 TRBD1 CASSPRTGGHQPQHF TGTGCCAGCAGCCCGAGGACAGGGGGGCATCAGCCCCAGCATTTT
- TRBJ1-1 TRBV9 - CASSVKVNTEAFF TGTGCCAGCAGCGTAAAGGTGAACACTGAAGCTTTCTTT
few TRBJ2-1 TRBV15 TRBD1 CATSRLGGSSSYNEQFF TGTGCCACCAGCAGATTAGGGGGCTCTAGCTCCTACAATGAGCAGTTCTTC
- TRBJ2-1 TRBV5-1 - CASSLLADEQFF TGCGCCAGCAGCCTGCTTGCGGATGAGCAGTTCTTC
- TRBJ1-2 TRBV28 - CASSLSGSSNYGYTF TGTGCCAGCAGTTTATCTGGCAGCTCTAACTATGGCTACACCTTC
- TRBJ2-7 TRBV28 TRBD2 CASSATSGRGNEQYF TGTGCCAGCAGTGCCACTAGCGGGAGAGGTAACGAGCAGTACTTC
- TRBJ2-1 TRBV5-4 TRBD1 CASSPRQGATNEQFF TGTGCCAGCAGCCCTAGACAGGGGGCCACCAATGAGCAGTTCTTC
- TRBJ1-2 TRBV4-1 TRBD1 CASSQDHRAGGIYGYTF TGCGCCAGCAGCCAAGATCATAGGGCAGGGGGGATCTATGGCTACACCTTC
- TRBJ1-1 TRBV5-1 TRBD1 CASSDGQGALGTEAFF TGCGCCAGCAGTGACGGACAGGGGGCCCTGGGTACTGAAGCTTTCTTT
once TRBJ2-7 TRBV4-1 - CASSQERGDFSYEQYF TGCGCCAGCAGCCAAGAACGAGGGGACTTCTCCTACGAGCAGTACTTC
once TRBJ2-3 TRBV6-4 TRBD2 CASSGYREQSGGAKEYF TGTGCCAGCAGTGGATACAGGGAGCAAAGCGGGGGGGCCAAAGAGTATTTT
- TRBJ1-1 TRBV27 TRBD1 CASSFSSTQGGNTEAFF TGTGCCAGCAGTTTTTCAAGCACCCAGGGGGGGAACACTGAAGCTTTCTTT
once TRBJ2-3 TRBV30 TRBD2 CAWRSQAGAGADTQYF TGTGCCTGGAGATCTCAAGCGGGGGCTGGCGCAGATACGCAGTATTTT
- TRBJ1-2 TRBV19 - CASSMQFNYGYTF TGTGCCAGTAGTATGCAGTTCAACTATGGCTACACCTTC
- TRBJ2-6 TRBV19 - CASSIIFGPRWSGANVLTF TGTGCCAGTAGTATAATTTTTGGCCCAAGGTGGTCCGGGGCCAACGTCCTGACTTTC
- TRBJ2-2 TRBV19 TRBD1 CASSISGGNTGELFF TGTGCCAGTAGTATTTCAGGGGGAAACACCGGGGAGCTGTTTTTT
medium-sized TRBJ2-5 TRBV2 TRBD1 CASSALTGKETQYF TGTGCCAGCAGTGCCCTGACAGGGAAAGAGACCCAGTACTTC
- TRBJ1-1 TRBV25-1 - CASSPGGRGTEAFF TGTGCCAGCAGTCCGGGAGGGCGGGGAACTGAAGCTTTCTTT
- TRBJ1-5 TRBV27 TRBD1 CASSSLTGYNQPQHF TGTGCCAGCAGTTCACTGACAGGGTACAATCAGCCCCAGCATTTT
- TRBJ2-2 TRBV6-5 - CASSFVGAAGELFF TGTGCCAGCAGTTTCGTGGGAGCGGCCGGGGAGCTGTTTTTT
once TRBJ2-2 TRBV7-9 TRBD1 CASSFAGGRGTGELFF TGTGCCAGCAGCTTTGCAGGGGGTCGGGGCACCGGGGAGCTGTTTTTT
- TRBJ1-6 TRBV18 - CASSLLAGTPLHF TGTGCCAGCTCACTACTCGCCGGGACACCCCTCCACTTT
- TRBJ2-5 TRBV2 TRBD2 CASSAGTSGILETQYF TGTGCCAGCAGCGCCGGGACTAGCGGGATCTTGGAGACCCAGTACTTC
- TRBJ1-3 TRBV27 TRBD1 CASSLTGGGNTIYF TGTGCCAGCAGTTTAACAGGGGGTGGAAACACCATATATTTT
- TRBJ1-4 TRBV10-3 - CAISESLQQGKLFF TGTGCCATCAGTGAGTCCTTGCAGCAGGGAAAACTGTTTTTT
- TRBJ1-3 TRBV19 - CASSPTGGNTIYF TGTGCCAGTAGTCCGACCGGTGGAAACACCATATATTTT
- TRBJ2-3 TRBV7-8 - CASSPIDTQYF TGTGCCAGCAGCCCCATAGATACGCAGTATTTT
- TRBJ2-7 TRBV6-1 TRBD2 CAGITLAGGLYEQYF TGTGCCGGCATTACGTTAGCGGGAGGACTCTACGAGCAGTACTTC
- TRBJ1-4 TRBV5-4 - CASSSSSATNEKLFF TGTGCCAGCAGCTCCTCGTCCGCAACTAATGAAAAACTGTTTTTT